This T cell receptor (beta chain) is from a study of blood T cell repertoires in COVID-19. The ends lost 2 bases at V and 0 bases at J; junction bases unmatched: 22. This CDR3 region has 21 residues. CDR1 and CDR2 from the germline V gene are SQVTM and ANQGSEA. Methods used by the authors: Nucleated cell number was recorded as an estimate derived from reference gene primer amplification. The protocol was immunoSEQ multiplex PCR, while the TCRdb copy is restricted to in-frame clones and leaves out a portion. The V and J calls and the clone size are those of that table, but D and trimming were determined from the DNA. Among about 260,000 clones, around 93% were seen once, and the ten largest hold approximately 3%.

The TCR comes from a man between 35 and 55 years old who had been exposed to COVID-19. The sequenced sample was PBMCs or T cells enriched from blood (not recorded which). This sequence joins TRBV29-1 and TRBJ2-3, with 8 nucleotides matching TRBD1. The DNA for the CDR3 is TGCAGCGTTGAAATCGGGACCGTTATCGCAGGGGGCCTACCTAGCACAGATACGCAGTATTTT. Translation gives CSVEIGTVIAGGLPSTDTQYF.